This T cell receptor beta chain was recorded in a study of siplizumab effects on memory and regulatory T cells. Sequenced by immunoSEQ multiplex PCR; TCRdb stores in-frame clones only, minus some. The repertoire holds approximately 120,000 clones, with 80% to 95% as singletons. Between the trimmed V and J ends, which lost 0 bases and 2 bases, there was a span of 9 bases. CDR3 length: 16 residues. Germline assignment: CDR1 SGHRS and CDR2 YFSETQ. Notes on the study in general: Mappable alloreactive CD4+ clones were on average around 70% Treg-derived with siplizumab, around 26% in controls. Memory cells seemed less diverse than naive T cells, which also seemed major contributors to the alloresponse.

Of note for this clone: Its antigen is not identified.

The origin of this receptor is a human donor in good health. The sequenced material came from non-Treg CD4+ T cells sorted from blood. The genes are TRBV5-1 and TRBJ2-6; D is unresolved. CDR3 bases: TGCGCCAGCAGCTTGGCCGACACAGCTGGGGCCAACGTCCTGACTTTC. Its protein product is CASSLADTAGANVLTF. The full variable domain, in which reference TRBV5-1 and TRBJ2-6 provide the parts outside the CDR3, is KAGVTQTPRYLIKTRGQQVTLSCSPISGHRSVSWYQQTPGQGLQFLFEYFSETQRNKGNFPGRFSGRQFSNSRSEMNVSTLELGDSALYLCASSLADTAGANVLTFGAGSRLTVL.